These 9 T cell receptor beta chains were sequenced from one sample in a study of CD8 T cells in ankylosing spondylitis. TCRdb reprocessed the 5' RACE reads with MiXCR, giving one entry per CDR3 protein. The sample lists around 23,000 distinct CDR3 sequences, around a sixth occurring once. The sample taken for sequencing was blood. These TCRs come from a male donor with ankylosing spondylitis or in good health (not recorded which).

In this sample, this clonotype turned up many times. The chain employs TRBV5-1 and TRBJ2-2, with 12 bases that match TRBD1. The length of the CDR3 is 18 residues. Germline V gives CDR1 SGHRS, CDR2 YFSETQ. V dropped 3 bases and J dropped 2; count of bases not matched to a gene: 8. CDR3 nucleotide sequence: TGCGCCAGCAGCTACCGGGACAGGGGGCCCGTAAACACCGGGGAGCTGTTTTTT. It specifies CASSYRDRGPVNTGELFF. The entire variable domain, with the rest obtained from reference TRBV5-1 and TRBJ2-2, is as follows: KAGVTQTPRYLIKTRGQQVTLSCSPISGHRSVSWYQQTPGQGLQFLFEYFSETQRNKGNFPGRFSGRQFSNSRSEMNVSTLELGDSALYLCASSYRDRGPVNTGELFFGEGSRLTVL.

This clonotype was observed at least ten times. For the CDR3, the DNA is TGTGCCAGCAGCTTATTACGGAACTATGGCTACACCTTC. Translating it yields CASSLLRNYGYTF. J is TRBJ1-2 and V is TRBV7-2, with D hard to call. This CDR3 has 13 residues. Germline V gene lookup returns CDR1 SGHTA and CDR2 FQGNSA. The V and J ends lost 2 bases and 2 bases respectively, with 6 bases between them.

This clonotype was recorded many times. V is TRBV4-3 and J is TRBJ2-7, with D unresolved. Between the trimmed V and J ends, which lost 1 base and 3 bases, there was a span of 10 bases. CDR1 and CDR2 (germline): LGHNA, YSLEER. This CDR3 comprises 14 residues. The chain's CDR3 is CASSQARTYYEQYF. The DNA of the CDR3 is TGCGCCAGCAGCCAAGCCAGAACATACTACGAGCAGTACTTC.

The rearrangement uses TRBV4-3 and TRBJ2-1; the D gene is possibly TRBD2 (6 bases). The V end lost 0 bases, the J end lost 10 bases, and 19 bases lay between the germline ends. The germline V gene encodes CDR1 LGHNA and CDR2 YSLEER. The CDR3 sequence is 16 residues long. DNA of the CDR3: TGCGCCAGCAGCCAAGATTACGCGGGACCTCCTTCCGAGCAGTTCTTC. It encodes CASSQDYAGPPSEQFF.

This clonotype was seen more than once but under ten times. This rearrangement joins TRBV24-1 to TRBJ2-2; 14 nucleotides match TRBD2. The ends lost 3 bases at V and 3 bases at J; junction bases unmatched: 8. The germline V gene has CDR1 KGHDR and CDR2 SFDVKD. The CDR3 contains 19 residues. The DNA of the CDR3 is TGTGCCACCAGTGATCCACTGGGACTAGCGGGAGTTGACACCGGGGAGCTGTTTTTT. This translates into CATSDPLGLAGVDTGELFF.

The CDR3 coding sequence is TGTGCCAGCAGTTACGGGCTAGAAAAAAGGAATGAGCAGTTCTTC. Its protein product is CASSYGLEKRNEQFF. The chain has TRBV6-2 or TRBV6-3 and TRBJ2-1; D unclear. The germline V gene encodes CDR1 MNHEY and CDR2 SVGEGT. With 2 bases removed from V and 7 bases from J, the gap between germline ends came to 15 bases. CDR3 length equals 15 residues.

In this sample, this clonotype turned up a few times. The CDR3 loop is CASRRTSSSYNEQFF. The CDR3 nucleotides are TGTGCCAGCAGAAGGACATCGAGCTCCTACAATGAGCAGTTCTTC. The chain has TRBV12-3 or TRBV12-4 and TRBJ2-1; weak D call: TRBD1 (5 bases). V lost 6 bases and J lost 0, with 12 bases in between. This CDR3 contains 15 residues.

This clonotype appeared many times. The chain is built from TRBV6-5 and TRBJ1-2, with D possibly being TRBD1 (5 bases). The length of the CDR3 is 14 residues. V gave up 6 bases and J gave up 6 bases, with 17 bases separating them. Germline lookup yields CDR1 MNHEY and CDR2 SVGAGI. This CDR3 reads CASSTGRAGNGYTF. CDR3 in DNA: TGTGCCAGCAGCACGGGGCGGGCTGGGAATGGCTACACCTTC.

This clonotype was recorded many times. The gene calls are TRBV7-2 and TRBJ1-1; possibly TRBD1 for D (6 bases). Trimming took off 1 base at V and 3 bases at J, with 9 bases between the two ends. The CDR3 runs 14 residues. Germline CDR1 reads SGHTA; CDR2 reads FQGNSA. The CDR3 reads CASSLVAGDTEAFF. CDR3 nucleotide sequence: TGTGCCAGCAGCTTAGTAGCAGGGGACACTGAAGCTTTCTTT.